This T cell receptor (beta chain) was captured in a study of cytomegalovirus exposure and HLA in healthy donors. In the study overall: Of the donors genotyped, 398 in all, about 80% fell in the Caucasian-associated ancestry cluster.

Overall study findings and caveats: Researchers left out some V segments, among them TRBV6-2 and TRBV6-3, as indistinguishable.

Amplification used 60 Vbeta primers and 13 Jbeta primers. Authors' methods: Later, tens of millions of unique TCR beta chains were counted in an analysis, and 8.5 million to 13 million of them were shared. TCRdb keeps only in-frame clones here, not all; method: immunoSEQ multiplex PCR. That table furnishes V, J and clone size, whereas the DNA furnished D and trimming. There are 150,000 to 200,000 clones in the sample; 85% occur only once, and 2% to 2.5% lies in the top ten. Looked up from germline, CDR1 is LNHDA and CDR2 is SQIVND (reference sequence). V trimming: 11 bases; J trimming: 9 bases; junction bases outside the gene matches: 18. This CDR3 region has 16 residues. As to this clone: The target antigen is unknown.

The sample comprised PBMCs. This chain uses TRBV19 with TRBJ2-1; 11 positions match TRBD1. The receptor was derived from a woman in her fifties or sixties in good health and CMV-seronegative. The chain's CDR3 is CAVGPVGGQGVTEQFF. As DNA, the CDR3 is TGTGCCGTCGGACCGGTCGGGGGACAGGGGGTCACTGAGCAGTTCTTC.